The 12 T cell receptor beta chains below come from one sample, sequenced in a study of blood T cells in healthy people across ages (dated by TCRdb to between 2014 and 2017). The library came from 5' RACE. The sample was run on an Illumina HiSeq 2500. A second PCR of about 7 to 12 cycles was run with a J-beta primer mix and a sample-barcoded 5' primer. TCRdb trimmed the raw reads at Q25, called clones with MiXCR and kept productive beta chains. Rows matching on CDR3 protein sequence are summarized as one entry with the most common DNA and genes. This sample gives about 1.5 million distinct CDR3 sequences in total; roughly 40% of them show up just once. The ten biggest clones cover around 8% of the sample. Sequencing was performed on blood. These receptors were obtained from a woman aged 18-29 years in good health.

The genes are TRBV6-4 and TRBJ2-5; 7 bases are shared with TRBD1. This CDR3 has 14 amino acids. After removal of 7 bases from V and 5 bases from J, the junction contained 10 bases not matched to a gene. CDR1 is MRHNA and CDR2 is SNTAGT in the germline V gene. CDR3 nucleotide sequence: TGTGCCAGCAACTTAAGAGGGGGCGCGGAGACCCAGTACTTC. Amino acid sequence: CASNLRGGAETQYF.

This clonotype has a handful of counts. V and J are TRBV6-1 and TRBJ1-1; D may be TRBD1 (6 bases). With 3 bases removed from V and 3 bases from J, the gap between germline ends came to 8 bases. The CDR3 is made up of 13 amino acids. From germline, CDR1 is MNHNS and CDR2 SASEGT. The CDR3 is CASSDPGDTEAFF. CDR3 nucleotides: TGTGCCAGCAGTGATCCAGGGGACACTGAAGCTTTCTTT.

This CDR3 reads CASARLGTDTQYF. CDR3 bases: TGTGCCAGCGCAAGACTAGGGACAGATACGCAGTATTTT. The rearrangement links TRBV2 to TRBJ2-3, with D possibly matching TRBD2 (6 bases). The CDR3 length is 13 residues. V lost 8 bases, J lost 3 bases, and 12 bases lay in between. CDR1 and CDR2 (germline): SNHLY, FYNNEI. Supplemented by reference TRBV2 and TRBJ2-3, the full variable domain reads EPEVTQTPSHQVTQMGQEVILRCVPISNHLYFYWYRQILGQKVEFLVSFYNNEISEKSEIFDDQFSVERPDGSNFTLKIRSTKLEDSAMYFCASARLGTDTQYFGPGTRLTVL.

In this sample, this clonotype turned up a few times. The CDR3 DNA is TGCAGTGCTAGACCCCTTGGACAGCTCAACACTGAAGCTTTCTTT. Its translation is CSARPLGQLNTEAFF. This chain connects TRBV20-1 to TRBJ1-1; TRBD1 is a possible D gene (6 bases). This CDR3 has 15 residues. Germline V CDR1 and CDR2: DFQATT, SNEGSKA (reference sequence). V dropped 2 bases and J dropped 2 bases, with 15 bases sitting between them.

The rearrangement uses TRBV11-2 and TRBJ2-3; 8 nucleotides match TRBD2. The V gene end was trimmed by 8 bases and the J gene end by 0 bases; junction bases not matched to a gene: 4. CDR3 size: 14 residues. CDR1 and CDR2 (germline): SGHAT, FQNNGV. The CDR3 DNA is TGTGCCAGCGGCGCGGGGGGAAGCACAGATACGCAGTATTTT. This codes for CASGAGGSTDTQYF.

V is TRBV29-1 and J is TRBJ2-5; D remains unclear. Trimming shortened V by 6 bases and J by 0 bases, and 8 bases separated the two germline ends. Germline V gene data show CDR1 as SQVTM and CDR2 as ANQGSEA. The CDR3 is 12 residues long. CDR3 coding DNA: TGCAGCGTCGTCTTTAACCAAGAGACCCAGTACTTC. Protein product: CSVVFNQETQYF. Full variable domain (remainder filled in from reference TRBV29-1 and TRBJ2-5): SAVISQKPSRDICQRGTSLTIQCQVDSQVTMMFWYRQQPGQSLTLIATANQGSEATYESGFVIDKFPISRPNLTFSTLTVSNMSPEDSSIYLCSVVFNQETQYFGPGTRLLVL.

The chain carries TRBV20-1 and TRBJ2-1; 11 positions agree with TRBD2. This CDR3 contains 16 residues. The germline V gene encodes CDR1 DFQATT and CDR2 SNEGSKA (reference sequence). V shed 3 bases and J 9 bases; nucleotides not matched to a gene: 13. In DNA, the CDR3 is TGCAGTGCTAGCGATCTAGCGGGAGGCCCTTTAGTTGAGCAGTTCTTC. It encodes CSASDLAGGPLVEQFF.

This clonotype has only a few counts. This chain joins TRBV9 and TRBJ2-3, with TRBD2 as a possible D gene (6 bases). The CDR3 extends over 16 amino acids. V was clipped by 0 bases and J by 4 bases, with 15 bases between them. CDR1 SGDLS and CDR2 YYNGEE come from the germline V gene. In DNA, the CDR3 is TGTGCCAGCAGCGTAGTCCACGGGGGACTGGCAGATACGCAGTATTTT. Protein product: CASSVVHGGLADTQYF. Looking up the rest from reference TRBV9 and TRBJ2-3 gives the full variable domain: DSGVTQTPKHLITATGQRVTLRCSPRSGDLSVYWYQQSLDQGLQFLIQYYNGEERAKGNILERFSAQQFPDLHSELNLSSLELGDSALYFCASSVVHGGLADTQYFGPGTRLTVL.

Here the CDR3 reads CSASRGPDGYTF. The CDR3 DNA is TGCAGTGCTAGCAGGGGGCCGGATGGCTACACCTTC. V and J are TRBV20-1 and TRBJ1-2; TRBD1 matches at 8 bases. V trimming: 3 bases; J trimming: 6 bases; junction bases outside the gene matches: 3. Looked up from germline, CDR1 is DFQATT and CDR2 is SNEGSKA (reference sequence). The CDR3 has 12 amino acids.

The chain combines TRBV28 with TRBJ2-7; the D call may be TRBD1 or TRBD2 (6 bases each). The CDR3 contains 21 residues. Germline assignment: CDR1 MDHEN and CDR2 SYDVKM. The V and J ends lost 5 bases and 6 bases respectively, with 38 bases between them. The CDR3 reads CASSVSLVRSTALKQGGEQYF. In DNA form, the CDR3 reads TGTGCCAGCAGTGTCTCTCTGGTCAGGAGTACCGCTCTTAAACAGGGAGGCGAGCAGTACTTC.

The chain recombines TRBV12-5 with TRBJ2-7, with 8 bases aligning to TRBD1. This CDR3 has 15 amino acids. Trimming took 3 bases from V and 7 from J; bases not matched to a gene: 11. Germline V gives CDR1 LGHNT, CDR2 FRNRAP. CDR3 sequence: CASGFLPGQVNEQYF. DNA for the CDR3: TGTGCTAGTGGTTTTCTACCGGGACAGGTCAATGAGCAGTACTTC.

V usage is TRBV11-2 and J usage is TRBJ2-3; 7 bases match TRBD2. The germline gives CDR1 SGHAT, CDR2 FQNNGV. CDR3 length equals 18 residues. V shed 8 bases and J 6 bases; nucleotides not matched to a gene: 23. The CDR3 loop reads CASRPPPDWSGVGDTQYF. CDR3 sequence (DNA): TGTGCCAGCCGCCCCCCGCCGGATTGGAGCGGGGTCGGGGATACGCAGTATTTT.